This T cell receptor beta chain was sequenced for a study of cytomegalovirus exposure and HLA in healthy donors. Sequencing was performed with immunoSEQ multiplex PCR; in TCRdb, only in-frame clones are kept and a portion is missing. The data contain over 50,000 clones, 90% to 97% of them seen just once; the ten biggest clones take up 0.9% to 1.5%. Per the germline V gene, CDR1 is MDHEN and CDR2 is SYDVKM. The CDR3 consists of 17 residues. V was pared by 7 bases and J by 7 bases, with 18 bases of the junction left unmatched. Sequenced material: PBMCs. V usage is TRBV28 and J usage is TRBJ2-1; TRBD2 aligns across 8 bases. The clonotype originates from a woman aged 18 to 35 in good health and CMV-seronegative. Written as DNA, the CDR3 is TGTGCCAGCACCCCCGTAGGGGGTAGCGGGATGGGGAATGAGCAGTTCTTC. It encodes CASTPVGGSGMGNEQFF.